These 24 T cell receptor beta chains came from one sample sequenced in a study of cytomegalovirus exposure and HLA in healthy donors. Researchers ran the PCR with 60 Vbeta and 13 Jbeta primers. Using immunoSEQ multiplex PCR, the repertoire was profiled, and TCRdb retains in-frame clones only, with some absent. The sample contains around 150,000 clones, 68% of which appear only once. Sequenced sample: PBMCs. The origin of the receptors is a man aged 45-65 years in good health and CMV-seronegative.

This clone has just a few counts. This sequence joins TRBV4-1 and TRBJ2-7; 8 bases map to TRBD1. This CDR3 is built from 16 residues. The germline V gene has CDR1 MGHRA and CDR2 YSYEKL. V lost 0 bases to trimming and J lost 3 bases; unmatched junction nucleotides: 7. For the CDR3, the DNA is TGCGCCAGCAGCCAAGATAGGACAGGGATGGTCTACGAGCAGTACTTC. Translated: CASSQDRTGMVYEQYF.

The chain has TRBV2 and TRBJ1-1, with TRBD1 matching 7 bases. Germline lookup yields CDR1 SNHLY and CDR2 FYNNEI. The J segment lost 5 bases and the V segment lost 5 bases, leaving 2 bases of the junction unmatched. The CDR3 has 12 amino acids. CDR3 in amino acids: CASSSQGTEAFF. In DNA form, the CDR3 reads TGTGCCAGCAGTTCACAGGGGACTGAAGCTTTCTTT.

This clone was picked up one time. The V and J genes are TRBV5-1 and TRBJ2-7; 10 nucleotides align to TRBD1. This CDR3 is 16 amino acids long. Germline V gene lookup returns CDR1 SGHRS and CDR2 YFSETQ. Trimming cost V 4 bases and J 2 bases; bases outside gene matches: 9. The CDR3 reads CASSAVPGTGAYEQYF. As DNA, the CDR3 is TGCGCCAGCAGCGCGGTGCCCGGGACAGGGGCCTACGAGCAGTACTTC.

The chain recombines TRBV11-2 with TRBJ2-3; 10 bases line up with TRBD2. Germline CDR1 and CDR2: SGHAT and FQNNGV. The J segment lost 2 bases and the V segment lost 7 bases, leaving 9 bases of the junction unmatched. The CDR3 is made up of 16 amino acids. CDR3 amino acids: CASTPTSGVSTDTQYF. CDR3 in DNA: TGTGCCAGCACCCCAACTAGCGGGGTTTCCACAGATACGCAGTATTTT.

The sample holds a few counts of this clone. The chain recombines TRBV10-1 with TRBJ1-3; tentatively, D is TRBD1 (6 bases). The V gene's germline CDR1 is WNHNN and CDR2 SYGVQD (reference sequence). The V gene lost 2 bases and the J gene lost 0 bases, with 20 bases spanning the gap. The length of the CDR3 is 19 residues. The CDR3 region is CASSEPRPRDTSSGNTIYF. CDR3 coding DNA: TGCGCCAGCAGTGAGCCCCGGCCCCGGGACACATCCTCTGGAAACACCATATATTTT.

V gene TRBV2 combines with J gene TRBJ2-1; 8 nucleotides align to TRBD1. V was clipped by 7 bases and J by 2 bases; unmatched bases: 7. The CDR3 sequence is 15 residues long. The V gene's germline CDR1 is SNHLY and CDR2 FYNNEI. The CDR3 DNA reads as TGTGCCAGCACTGCAGGACAGGGAACCTACAATGAGCAGTTCTTC. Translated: CASTAGQGTYNEQFF.

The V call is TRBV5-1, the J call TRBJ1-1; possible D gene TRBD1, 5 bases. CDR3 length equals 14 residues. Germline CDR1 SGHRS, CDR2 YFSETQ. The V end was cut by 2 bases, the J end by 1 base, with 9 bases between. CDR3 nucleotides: TGCGCCAGCAGCTTTCAGGGCACGAACACTGAAGCTTTCTTT. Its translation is CASSFQGTNTEAFF.

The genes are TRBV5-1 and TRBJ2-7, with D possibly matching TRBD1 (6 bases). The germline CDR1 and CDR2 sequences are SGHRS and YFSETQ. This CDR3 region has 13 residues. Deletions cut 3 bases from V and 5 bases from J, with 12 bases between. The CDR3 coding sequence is TGCGCCAGCAGCTCGAGGACAGCCCACGAGCAGTACTTC. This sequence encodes CASSSRTAHEQYF. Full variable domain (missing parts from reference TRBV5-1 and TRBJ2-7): KAGVTQTPRYLIKTRGQQVTLSCSPISGHRSVSWYQQTPGQGLQFLFEYFSETQRNKGNFPGRFSGRQFSNSRSEMNVSTLELGDSALYLCASSSRTAHEQYFGPGTRLTVT.

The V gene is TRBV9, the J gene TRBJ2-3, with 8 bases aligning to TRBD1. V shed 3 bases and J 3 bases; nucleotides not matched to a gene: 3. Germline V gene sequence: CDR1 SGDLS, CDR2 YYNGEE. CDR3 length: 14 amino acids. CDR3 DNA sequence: TGTGCCAGCAGCGCAGGGGGCCGGACAGATACGCAGTATTTT. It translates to CASSAGGRTDTQYF.

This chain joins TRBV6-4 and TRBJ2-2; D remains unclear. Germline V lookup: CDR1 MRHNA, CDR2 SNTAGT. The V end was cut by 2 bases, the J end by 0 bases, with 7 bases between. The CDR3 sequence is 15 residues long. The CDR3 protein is CASSDQAANTGELFF. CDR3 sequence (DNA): TGTGCCAGCAGTGACCAGGCAGCGAACACCGGGGAGCTGTTTTTT.

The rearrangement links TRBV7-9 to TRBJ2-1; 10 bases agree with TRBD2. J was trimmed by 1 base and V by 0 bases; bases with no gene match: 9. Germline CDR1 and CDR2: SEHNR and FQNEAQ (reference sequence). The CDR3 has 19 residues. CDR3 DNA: TGTGCCAGCAGCTTAGCAAGCGGGGGGGCCACACGGTCCTACAATGAGCAGTTCTTC. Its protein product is CASSLASGGATRSYNEQFF.

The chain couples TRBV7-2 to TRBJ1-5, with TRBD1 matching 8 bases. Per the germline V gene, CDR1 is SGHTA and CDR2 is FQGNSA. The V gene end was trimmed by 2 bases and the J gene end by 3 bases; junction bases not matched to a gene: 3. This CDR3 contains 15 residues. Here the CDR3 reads CASSLRTGPNQPQHF. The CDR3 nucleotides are TGTGCCAGCAGCTTACGGACAGGGCCCAATCAGCCCCAGCATTTT.

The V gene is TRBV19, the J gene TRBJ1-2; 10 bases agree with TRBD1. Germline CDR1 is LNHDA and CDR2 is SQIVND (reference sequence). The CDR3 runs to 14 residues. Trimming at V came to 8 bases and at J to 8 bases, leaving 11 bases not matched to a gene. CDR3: CASASGQGSEGYTF. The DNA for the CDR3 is TGTGCCAGTGCCTCGGGACAGGGGAGCGAAGGCTACACCTTC.

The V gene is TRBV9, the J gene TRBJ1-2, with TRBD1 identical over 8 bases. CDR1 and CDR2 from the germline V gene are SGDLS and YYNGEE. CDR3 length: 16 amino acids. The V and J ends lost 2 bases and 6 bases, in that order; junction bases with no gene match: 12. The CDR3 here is CASSVGGVGQGNGYTF. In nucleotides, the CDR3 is TGTGCCAGCAGCGTCGGAGGGGTAGGACAGGGCAATGGCTACACCTTC.

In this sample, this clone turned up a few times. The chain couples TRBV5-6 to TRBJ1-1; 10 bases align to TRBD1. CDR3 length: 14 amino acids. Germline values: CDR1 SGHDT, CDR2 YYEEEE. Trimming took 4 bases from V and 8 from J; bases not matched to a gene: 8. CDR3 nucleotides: TGTGCCAGCAGCCCCGGGACAGGGGTGGGGGAAGCTTTCTTT. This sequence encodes CASSPGTGVGEAFF.

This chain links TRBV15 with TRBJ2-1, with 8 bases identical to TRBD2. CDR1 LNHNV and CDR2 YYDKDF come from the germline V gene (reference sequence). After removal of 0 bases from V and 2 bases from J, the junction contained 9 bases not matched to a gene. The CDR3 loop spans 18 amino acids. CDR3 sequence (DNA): TGTGCCACCAGCAGAGATCGGGCCGGCGGGGGGACCTACAATGAGCAGTTCTTC. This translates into CATSRDRAGGGTYNEQFF.

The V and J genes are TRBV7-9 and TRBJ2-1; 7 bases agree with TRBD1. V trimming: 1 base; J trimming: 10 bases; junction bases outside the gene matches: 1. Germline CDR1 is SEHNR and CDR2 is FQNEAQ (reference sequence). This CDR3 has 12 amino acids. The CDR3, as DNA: TGTGCCAGCAGCTTAGTGGACAGGGAGCAGTTCTTC. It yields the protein CASSLVDREQFF.

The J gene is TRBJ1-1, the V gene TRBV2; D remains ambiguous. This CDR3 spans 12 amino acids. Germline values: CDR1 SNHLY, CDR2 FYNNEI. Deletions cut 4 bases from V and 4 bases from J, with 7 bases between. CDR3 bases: TGTGCCAGCAGTGGGGAGCTCACTGAAGCTTTCTTT. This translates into CASSGELTEAFF.

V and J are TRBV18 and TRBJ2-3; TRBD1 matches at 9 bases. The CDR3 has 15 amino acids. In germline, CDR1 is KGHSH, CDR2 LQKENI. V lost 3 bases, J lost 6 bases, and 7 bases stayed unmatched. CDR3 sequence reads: CASSPPQGARDTQYF. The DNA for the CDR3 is TGTGCCAGCTCACCTCCACAGGGGGCGAGGGATACGCAGTATTTT. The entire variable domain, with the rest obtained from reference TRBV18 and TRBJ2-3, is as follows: NAGVMQNPRHLVRRRGQEARLRCSPMKGHSHVYWYRQLPEEGLKFMVYLQKENIIDESGMPKERFSAEFPKEGPSILRIQQVVRGDSAAYFCASSPPQGARDTQYFGPGTRLTVL.

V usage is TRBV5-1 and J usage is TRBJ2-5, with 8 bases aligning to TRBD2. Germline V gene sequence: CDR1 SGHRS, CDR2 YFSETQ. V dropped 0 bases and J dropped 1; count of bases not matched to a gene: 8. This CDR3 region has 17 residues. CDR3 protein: CASSLGGNGGAQETQYF. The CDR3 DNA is TGCGCCAGCAGCTTGGGAGGTAACGGGGGGGCCCAAGAGACCCAGTACTTC.

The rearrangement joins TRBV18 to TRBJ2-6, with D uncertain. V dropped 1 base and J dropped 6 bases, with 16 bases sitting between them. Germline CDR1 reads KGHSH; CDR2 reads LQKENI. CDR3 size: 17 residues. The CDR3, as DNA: TGTGCCAGCTCACCACGCGAGAAACTTCGCTCGGCCAACGTCCTGACTTTC. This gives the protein CASSPREKLRSANVLTF.

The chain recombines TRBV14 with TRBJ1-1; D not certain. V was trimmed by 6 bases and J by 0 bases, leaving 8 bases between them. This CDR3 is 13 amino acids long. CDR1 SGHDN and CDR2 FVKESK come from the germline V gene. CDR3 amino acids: CASRLILNTEAFF. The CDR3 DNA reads TGTGCCAGCAGACTTATACTGAACACTGAAGCTTTCTTT.

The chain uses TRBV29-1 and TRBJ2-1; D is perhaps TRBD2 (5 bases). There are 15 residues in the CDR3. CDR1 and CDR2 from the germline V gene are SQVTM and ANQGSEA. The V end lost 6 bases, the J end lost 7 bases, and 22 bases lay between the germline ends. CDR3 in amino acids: CSVHSKTTPRNEQFF. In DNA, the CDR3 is TGCAGCGTCCATTCCAAGACTACCCCGCGGAATGAGCAGTTCTTC.

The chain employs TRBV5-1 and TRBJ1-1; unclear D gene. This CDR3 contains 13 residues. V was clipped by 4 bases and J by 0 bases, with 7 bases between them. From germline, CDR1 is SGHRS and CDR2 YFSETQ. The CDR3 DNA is TGCGCCAGCAGCCTAGCCTTGAACACTGAAGCTTTCTTT. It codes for CASSLALNTEAFF.